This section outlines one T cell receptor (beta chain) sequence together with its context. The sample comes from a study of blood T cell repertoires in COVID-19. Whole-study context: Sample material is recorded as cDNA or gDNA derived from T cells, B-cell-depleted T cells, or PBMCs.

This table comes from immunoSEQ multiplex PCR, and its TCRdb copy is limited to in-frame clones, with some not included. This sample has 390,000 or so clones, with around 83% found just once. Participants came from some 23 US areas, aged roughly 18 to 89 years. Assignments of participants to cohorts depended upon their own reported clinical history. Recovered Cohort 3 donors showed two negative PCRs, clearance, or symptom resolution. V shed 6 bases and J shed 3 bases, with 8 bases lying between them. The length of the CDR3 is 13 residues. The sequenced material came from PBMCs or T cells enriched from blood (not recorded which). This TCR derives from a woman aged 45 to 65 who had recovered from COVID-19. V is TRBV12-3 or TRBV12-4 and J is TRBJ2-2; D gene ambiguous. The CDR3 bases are TGTGCCAGCAGCGGAGAGTACACCGGGGAGCTGTTTTTT. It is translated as CASSGEYTGELFF.